This T cell receptor beta chain is drawn from a study of T cells in localized non-small cell lung cancer. Study-wide points: Detection in adjacent lung was observed for a median 57 of the top 100 tumor clones.

This clone occurred a few times. Its antigen remains unidentified. The CDR3 length is 15 residues. V trimming: 0 bases; J trimming: 6 bases; junction bases outside the gene matches: 5. Germline V lookup: CDR1 MGHRA, CDR2 YSYEKL. Profiled with immunoSEQ multiplex PCR; TCRdb holds only in-frame clones, not every one. The table has 23,000 or so clones, 92% seen once. Sequenced material: peripheral blood, taken before any cancer treatment. V is TRBV4-1 and J is TRBJ1-3, with 7 nucleotides matching TRBD1. This TCR was recovered from a woman between 40 and 69 years old with stage I lung adenocarcinoma. CDR3 in amino acids: CASSQDGTAINTIYF. The CDR3 region has the DNA TGCGCCAGCAGCCAAGATGGGACAGCCATAAACACCATATATTTT.